This TCR beta chain was captured by sequencing in a study of blood T cell repertoires in COVID-19 (dated by TCRdb to the early 2020s). Describing the broader study: Collaborator samples came from the United States, Italy and Spain and covered acute and convalescent phases of COVID-19. The prospective study material was composed of cDNA or gDNA derived from T cells, B-cell-depleted T cells, or PBMCs. Deeply sampled blood TCRbeta repertoires from subjects exposed to, actively infected with, or recovered from COVID-19 were included in the dataset. The repertoires were released in a freely available public database meant as a resource for research on the immune response to SARS-CoV-2. The samples were drawn from the first 160 participants of the ongoing ImmuneRACE study and from under 1,500 subjects provided by 6 global collaborators. A de-identified subject ID, COVID-19 status, age in years and sex were almost always included in the sample metadata. HLA class I and class II types, where available, came from metadata supplied by the sample provider rather than from assay-based typing. The paper's findings and limits, for the study overall: Clinical and demographic metadata were provided uncurated, with the amount varying by source and participant.

At one collaborating source in Seattle, patients were enrolled during active infection and were followed longitudinally through the course of disease. Each collaborating institution followed its own protocols to collect whole blood in K2EDTA tubes. For TCRbeta analysis, collaborators shipped samples in one of three forms: frozen whole blood, isolated PBMCs, or DNA extracted from either of those sample types. The CDR3 runs 15 residues from the cysteine to the phenylalanine. Only CDR3 DNA remains: 45 bases, in frame from the first base. V loses 4 bases at its end and J loses 7 bases; junction bases beyond the gene matches: 9. The germline V gene (reference sequence) sets CDR1 to LGHDT and CDR2 to YNNKEL. This clone appeared a single time. Its target antigen remains unknown. No qualities accompany the bases; no much larger clone lies one base away. TCRbeta CDR3 regions were amplified from genomic DNA using the immunoSEQ Assay, a bias-controlled multiplex PCR. As for how the authors treated the data: The number of nucleated cells in each sample was estimated from the amplification of reference gene primers within the assay. Sequence reads were collapsed and filtered to measure the absolute abundance of every unique TCRbeta CDR3 rearrangement. Productive Simpson clonality was computed per sample as the square root of Simpson's diversity index over productive rearrangements. TCRdb provides this immuneACCESS table in a form limited to in-frame rearrangements. Some clones are lacking; in checked studies, under half of them reflect an unresolved V gene, and why the rest are absent is not known. V and J calls and clone size follow that table, whereas D and trimming were derived from the DNA. Counted in this sample were 250,000 to 350,000 clones; 65% to 85% of them appeared once. Jointly, the top ten make up about 1.6% of the sample.

The sequence is built from TRBV3-1 (or the pseudogene TRBV3-2) and TRBJ2-2, and TRBD1 aligns with 7 junction nucleotides. This clonotype was obtained from a human donor with COVID-19, enrolled during active disease. The donor label of this sample is uncertain. The specimen sequenced was peripheral blood. The DNA sequence is TGTGCCAGCAGCCCAATGAGGGGGCAATACGGGGAGCTGTTTTTT. Its protein reads: CASSPMRGQYGELFF.